The 32 T cell receptor beta chains given below trace back to one sample, sequenced in a study of T cells after yellow fever vaccination. TCRdb processed the 5' RACE reads anew with MiXCR; each CDR3 protein has one entry. The sample lists 200,000 to 300,000 distinct CDR3 sequences; 3.6% were seen once. The input for sequencing was PBMCs, taken 15 days after the yellow fever booster vaccination. The origin of the receptors is a man between 18 and 29 years old who received the YFV17D yellow fever vaccine.

This clonotype was recorded a few times. J is TRBJ1-4 and V is TRBV18, with no clear D. The V end lost 5 bases, the J end lost 6 bases, and 7 bases lay between the germline ends. Looked up from germline, CDR1 is KGHSH and CDR2 is LQKENI. The CDR3 is made up of 12 amino acids. This CDR3 is CASSEEYEKLFF. The CDR3 DNA reads TGTGCCAGCTCAGAAGAATATGAAAAACTGTTTTTT.

This clonotype was recorded at least ten times. The chain employs TRBV28 and TRBJ2-7; TRBD2 agrees at 8 bases. Germline V CDR1 and CDR2: MDHEN, SYDVKM. This CDR3 comprises 14 residues. V shed 5 bases and J 2 bases; nucleotides not matched to a gene: 5. The CDR3 loop reads CASSPRGGAYEQYF. The CDR3, as DNA: TGTGCCAGCAGTCCCCGGGGGGGAGCCTACGAGCAGTACTTC. Based on the CDR3 plus reference TRBV28 and TRBJ2-7, the full variable domain is DVKVTQSSRYLVKRTGEKVFLECVQDMDHENMFWYRQDPGLGLRLIYFSYDVKMKEKGDIPEGYSVSREKKERFSLILESASTNQTSMYLCASSPRGGAYEQYFGPGTRLTVT.

Many counts were recorded for this clonotype. This chain connects TRBV4-1 to TRBJ2-3, with 11 bases lining up with TRBD2. Unmatched junction bases numbered 3, after V lost 4 bases and J lost 6 bases. This CDR3 is 14 amino acids long. The germline gives CDR1 MGHRA, CDR2 YSYEKL. CDR3 in amino acids: CASSPTSGVDTQYF. In DNA form, the CDR3 reads TGCGCCAGCAGCCCGACTAGCGGGGTGGATACGCAGTATTTT.

This clonotype came up many times. This chain links TRBV3-1 with TRBJ1-1; perhaps TRBD1 as D (6 bases). The CDR3 sequence is 15 residues long. V gave up 0 bases and J gave up 4 bases, with 12 bases separating them. Germline-derived CDR1 and CDR2 are LGHDT and YNNKEL (reference sequence). The CDR3 region is CASSQEDSAATEAFF. The CDR3 DNA follows: TGTGCCAGCAGCCAAGAGGACAGTGCGGCCACTGAAGCTTTCTTT.

This clonotype was observed many times. V usage is TRBV27 and J usage is TRBJ2-7; 8 bases are shared with TRBD1. The junction had 5 bases not matched to a gene; V was cut back by 2 bases and J by 2 bases. This CDR3 is built from 15 residues. CDR1 MNHEY and CDR2 SMNVEV come from the germline V gene (reference sequence). The CDR3 loop is CASSLIGTGTYEQYF. The DNA for the CDR3 is TGTGCCAGCAGTTTAATAGGGACAGGAACCTACGAGCAGTACTTC.

This clonotype was picked up many times. The chain combines TRBV7-9 with TRBJ2-3, with unresolved D. The CDR3 contains 13 residues. Germline assignment: CDR1 SEHNR and CDR2 FQNEAQ (reference sequence). V lost 5 bases and J 4 bases, leaving 10 bases between the germline ends. The CDR3 bases are TGTGCCAGCAGCAGTGAATGGTCAGATACGCAGTATTTT. Translating gives CASSSEWSDTQYF.

This clonotype was counted at least ten times. This chain links TRBV9 with TRBJ2-7, with D tentatively TRBD1 (7 bases). The V gene's germline CDR1 is SGDLS and CDR2 YYNGEE. The CDR3 has 15 amino acids. V lost 0 bases, J lost 2 bases, and 12 bases lay in between. The DNA for the CDR3 is TGTGCCAGCAGCGTAGAGCAGGGGGAGGCCTACGAGCAGTACTTC. Protein product: CASSVEQGEAYEQYF.

The rearrangement joins TRBV15 to TRBJ1-2; 8 nucleotides match TRBD1. This CDR3 is built from 13 residues. Per the germline V gene, CDR1 is LNHNV and CDR2 is YYDKDF (reference sequence). V gave up 5 bases and J gave up 3 bases; unmatched junction bases: 2. Here the CDR3 reads CATSPTGDYGYTF. In DNA form, the CDR3 reads TGTGCCACCAGCCCGACAGGGGACTATGGCTACACCTTC.

At least ten counts were recorded for this clonotype. This chain connects TRBV18 to TRBJ2-5, with unresolved D. Germline CDR1 and CDR2: KGHSH and LQKENI. This CDR3 is 14 amino acids long. The germline V and J ends were trimmed by 0 bases and 4 bases, with 9 bases remaining between them. CDR3 sequence: CASSPPVQRETQYF. The CDR3 coding sequence is TGTGCCAGCTCACCACCGGTACAGCGAGAGACCCAGTACTTC.

This clonotype occurred many times. The chain uses TRBV28 and TRBJ2-5, with no clear D. Germline lookup yields CDR1 MDHEN and CDR2 SYDVKM. The CDR3 sequence is 12 residues long. Trimming left V 3 bases short and J 5 bases short, with 7 bases between. The CDR3 region has the DNA TGTGCCAGCAGTTTTGGGGTGGAGACCCAGTACTTC. Residues: CASSFGVETQYF.

Ten or more counts support this clonotype. The CDR3 reads CASSPEPGGLTGELFF. CDR3 DNA sequence: TGCGCCAGCAGCCCTGAACCGGGGGGGTTGACCGGGGAGCTGTTTTTT. V is TRBV5-1 and J is TRBJ2-2, with 8 bases aligning to TRBD2. With 4 bases clipped from V and 5 bases from J, the junction kept 10 bases outside the gene matches. The CDR3 consists of 16 residues. Germline CDR1 reads SGHRS; CDR2 reads YFSETQ.

This clonotype occurred many times. The chain couples TRBV15 to TRBJ1-6; D is unresolved. The germline V gene has CDR1 LNHNV and CDR2 YYDKDF (reference sequence). This CDR3 contains 15 residues. Trimming shortened V by 2 bases and J by 5 bases, and 10 bases separated the two germline ends. CDR3 amino acids: CATSRNPGNNSPLHF. The DNA of the CDR3 is TGTGCCACCAGCAGAAACCCAGGCAATAATTCACCCCTCCACTTT.

This clonotype was recorded at least ten times. The chain links TRBV7-2 to TRBJ2-1, with TRBD2 matching over 8 bases. The V and J ends lost 7 bases and 7 bases, in that order; junction bases with no gene match: 6. From germline, CDR1 is SGHTA and CDR2 FQGNSA. The CDR3 is made up of 13 amino acids. Here the CDR3 DNA reads TGTGCCAGCACGGGGCGGGGGGTGAATGAGCAGTTCTTC. Translating it yields CASTGRGVNEQFF.

There are many counts of this clonotype. The chain combines TRBV6-5 with TRBJ2-2; D remains ambiguous. V was clipped by 6 bases and J by 5 bases, with 4 bases between them. Germline V gives CDR1 MNHEY, CDR2 SVGAGI. This CDR3 has 11 residues. CDR3 amino acids: CASRTTGELFF. In DNA form, the CDR3 reads TGTGCCAGCAGAACAACCGGGGAGCTGTTTTTT.

This clonotype was observed many times. The V gene is TRBV20-1, the J gene TRBJ1-5; 8 bases map to TRBD1. Germline V gene sequence: CDR1 DFQATT, CDR2 SNEGSKA (reference sequence). With 5 bases clipped from V and 6 bases from J, the junction kept 15 bases outside the gene matches. This CDR3 spans 16 amino acids. CDR3 region: CSALEGDRSRIQPQHF. For the CDR3, the DNA is TGCAGTGCTCTAGAGGGGGACAGGTCCCGGATTCAGCCCCAGCATTTT.

The sample holds many counts of this clonotype. The rearrangement links TRBV2 to TRBJ2-3, with D unclear. This CDR3 has 13 amino acids. Germline CDR1 SNHLY, CDR2 FYNNEI. Trimming left V 6 bases short and J 6 bases short, with 13 bases between. The CDR3 region is CASRDNRPDTQYF. In DNA form, the CDR3 reads TGTGCCAGCAGAGACAACCGCCCTGATACGCAGTATTTT.

The sample holds many counts of this clonotype. The chain recombines TRBV20-1 with TRBJ1-4; unclear D gene. Trimming cost V 0 bases and J 1 base, with 9 bases left between them. In germline, CDR1 is DFQATT, CDR2 SNEGSKA (reference sequence). CDR3 size: 15 residues. Here the CDR3 reads CSARDQRRTNEKLFF. The CDR3 DNA sequence: TGCAGTGCTAGAGATCAGAGGCGAACTAATGAAAAACTGTTTTTT.

This clonotype was observed at least ten times. V is TRBV7-3 and J is TRBJ2-3; tentatively, D is TRBD2 (6 bases). This CDR3 has 14 residues. Germline values: CDR1 SGHTA, CDR2 FQGTGA. V lost 5 bases and J lost 4, with 13 bases in between. The CDR3 coding sequence is TGTGCCAGCAGCCCCTTTGCGGGGTCAGATACGCAGTATTTT. This gives the protein CASSPFAGSDTQYF.

In its sample, this clonotype was seen many times. The chain links TRBV5-1 to TRBJ2-3; weak D call: TRBD1 (5 bases). CDR3 length: 18 amino acids. Germline-derived CDR1 and CDR2 are SGHRS and YFSETQ. Trimming took off 0 bases at V and 1 base at J, with 18 bases between the two ends. CDR3 nucleotides: TGCGCCAGCAGCTTGGCCAGGGATGGTTCGAGAGGCACAGATACGCAGTATTTT. This encodes CASSLARDGSRGTDTQYF.

This clonotype came up a few times. CDR3: CASSLIVKDTEAFF. The CDR3 DNA is TGTGCCAGCAGTTTAATAGTAAAGGACACTGAAGCTTTCTTT. The genes are TRBV12-3 or TRBV12-4 and TRBJ1-1; no clear D. This CDR3 is built from 14 residues. The V end lost 2 bases, the J end lost 3 bases, and 10 bases lay between the germline ends.

This clonotype came up a few times. The chain recombines TRBV5-1 with TRBJ1-1, with D unclear. V was trimmed by 0 bases and J by 8 bases, leaving 14 bases between them. Germline lookup yields CDR1 SGHRS and CDR2 YFSETQ. The CDR3 is made up of 14 amino acids. The CDR3 loop is CASSLALGQAEAFF. The CDR3 DNA reads TGCGCCAGCAGCTTGGCCTTAGGGCAGGCAGAAGCTTTCTTT.

This clonotype showed up many times. The chain recombines TRBV28 with TRBJ2-4; D is unresolved. Trimming pared 4 bases from V and 8 bases from J, leaving 6 bases between. Germline V gene lookup returns CDR1 MDHEN and CDR2 SYDVKM. The CDR3 loop spans 11 amino acids. CDR3 amino acids: CASSSGYIQYF. DNA for the CDR3: TGTGCCAGCAGTTCCGGGTACATTCAGTACTTC.

This clonotype came up a few times. The DNA is omitted, as the CDR3 cannot be located on it reliably, and the CDR3 follows TCRdb's listing. This rearrangement joins TRBV5-3 to TRBJ2-2; no check of the table's D call, TRBD2, against the DNA was made. TRBV5-3 is known as an ORF, though its function is uncertain. The CDR3 is 18 amino acids long, termini counted. The CDR3 sequence: CARSLGLAGTRTPGSCFF.

Many counts were recorded for this clonotype. The chain links TRBV5-8 to TRBJ2-7; 9 bases agree with TRBD1. V gave up 5 bases and J gave up 3 bases; unmatched junction bases: 18. The CDR3 is made up of 18 amino acids. Germline CDR1 reads SGHTS; CDR2 reads YDEGEE. CDR3 DNA: TGTGCCAGCAGGAAGCGTCGGACAGGGGCCGGGTACATCTACGAGCAGTACGTC. Translated, it gives CASRKRRTGAGYIYEQYV.

The rearrangement links TRBV2 to TRBJ2-7, with D tentatively TRBD1 or TRBD2 (6 bases each). The CDR3 spans 13 residues. V lost 2 bases, J lost 12 bases, and 17 bases lay in between. Germline V gives CDR1 SNHLY, CDR2 FYNNEI. The CDR3 is CASSEPGAGTRYF. CDR3 in DNA: TGTGCCAGCAGTGAACCAGGGGCAGGGACTCGGTACTTC.

This clonotype was recorded at least ten times. The chain links TRBV20-1 to TRBJ2-1; 7 bases align to TRBD2. The CDR3 is 15 amino acids. The germline CDR1 and CDR2 sequences are DFQATT and SNEGSKA (reference sequence). With 0 bases clipped from V and 2 bases from J, the junction kept 4 bases outside the gene matches. This CDR3 reads CSARDPAGPYNEQFF. DNA for the CDR3: TGCAGTGCTAGAGATCCAGCGGGGCCCTACAATGAGCAGTTCTTC.

The sample holds many counts of this clonotype. The rearrangement uses TRBV5-1 and TRBJ2-2, with 8 bases identical to TRBD2. Unmatched junction bases numbered 0, after V lost 4 bases and J lost 1 base. Germline CDR1 SGHRS, CDR2 YFSETQ. The CDR3 covers 14 residues. This chain's CDR3 is CASSREGNTGELFF. The DNA of the CDR3 is TGCGCCAGCAGCCGGGAGGGGAACACCGGGGAGCTGTTTTTT.

This clonotype has at least ten counts. The rearrangement links TRBV24-1 to TRBJ2-1; D is unresolved. There are 13 residues in the CDR3. The germline gives CDR1 KGHDR, CDR2 SFDVKD. V shed 4 bases and J shed 7 bases, with 10 bases lying between them. CDR3 sequence reads: CATSDPPRNEQFF. As DNA, the CDR3 is TGTGCCACCAGTGACCCCCCTAGAAATGAGCAGTTCTTC.

This clonotype has more than one count but fewer than ten. The J gene is TRBJ1-5, the V gene TRBV5-4; D remains ambiguous. With 1 base removed from V and 4 bases from J, the gap between germline ends came to 3 bases. The CDR3 loop spans 12 amino acids. Germline assignment: CDR1 SGHNT and CDR2 YYREEE (reference sequence). In DNA, the CDR3 is TGTGCCAGCAGCTTGCAGAATCAGCCCCAGCATTTT. This gives the protein CASSLQNQPQHF.

At least ten counts were recorded for this clonotype. The chain uses TRBV15 and TRBJ2-2, with D perhaps assigned TRBD1 or TRBD2 (5 bases each). CDR3 size: 16 residues. Germline V gene lookup returns CDR1 LNHNV and CDR2 YYDKDF (reference sequence). Between the trimmed V and J ends, which lost 4 bases and 2 bases, there was a span of 14 bases. CDR3 protein: CATSTGGDPNTGELFF. CDR3 nucleotides: TGTGCCACCAGCACAGGTGGGGACCCTAACACCGGGGAGCTGTTTTTT.

This clonotype was observed at least ten times. The chain carries TRBV2 and TRBJ1-4, with 7 bases fitting TRBD1. With V trimmed by 6 bases and J by 9 bases, 4 bases remained unmatched. Germline V gives CDR1 SNHLY, CDR2 FYNNEI. The CDR3 is 12 amino acids. The CDR3 protein is CASSTGVQKLFF. The CDR3 region has the DNA TGTGCCAGCAGCACAGGGGTCCAAAAACTGTTTTTT.

This clonotype showed up many times. The chain has TRBV27 and TRBJ1-6; D remains ambiguous. In germline, CDR1 is MNHEY, CDR2 SMNVEV (reference sequence). This CDR3 comprises 14 residues. The V gene lost 7 bases and the J gene lost 7 bases, with 14 bases spanning the gap. The CDR3, as DNA: TGTGCCAGCACCGCCATTACCTCGAATTCACCCCTCCACTTT. It is translated as CASTAITSNSPLHF.